The 31 T cell receptor beta chains presented below share a single source sample, sequenced in a study of T cell repertoires in cytomegalovirus infection. Each CDR3 protein gets one entry after TCRdb re-called the reads with MiXCR. The sample records some 280,000 distinct CDR3 sequences, roughly an eighth being singletons. Specimen: PBMCs. The receptors originated from a human donor in good health (CMV status not recorded). Some clones in this sample may be carry-over from other donors' samples.

This clonotype was counted at least ten times. The chain links TRBV6-2 or TRBV6-3 to TRBJ2-7; 11 bases align to TRBD2. With 4 bases clipped from V and 6 bases from J, the junction kept 14 bases outside the gene matches. This CDR3 region has 17 residues. Germline V gene lookup returns CDR1 MNHEY and CDR2 SVGEGT. The CDR3 spells CASSFLAGGYRDGEQYF. The DNA for the CDR3 is TGTGCCAGCAGTTTTCTAGCGGGAGGATATCGGGACGGCGAGCAGTACTTC.

In this sample, this clonotype turned up a few times. The CDR3 reads CASSLIRGDGYTF. DNA for the CDR3: TGTGCCAGCAGCTTAATCAGGGGGGATGGCTACACCTTC. The V and J genes are TRBV7-9 and TRBJ1-2, with TRBD1 identical over 7 bases. Trimming took 2 bases from V and 6 from J; bases not matched to a gene: 3. Per the germline V gene, CDR1 is SEHNR and CDR2 is FQNEAQ (reference sequence). The CDR3 has 13 amino acids.

V gene TRBV7-8 combines with J gene TRBJ1-2; no clear D. The CDR3 is 14 amino acids. Between the trimmed V and J ends, which lost 2 bases and 8 bases, there was a span of 15 bases. The germline CDR1 and CDR2 sequences are SGHVS and FQNEAQ. CDR3 bases: TGTGCCAGCAGCTTAAGACGAGGTTTCGACGGCTACACCTTC. It encodes CASSLRRGFDGYTF.

The gene calls are TRBV11-3 and TRBJ1-4; possible D gene TRBD1, 5 bases. Trimming cost V 8 bases and J 5 bases, with 15 bases left between them. The CDR3 spans 14 residues. Germline V CDR1 and CDR2: SGHNT, YENEEA. CDR3 loop: CASRPGTRNEKLFF. CDR3 bases: TGTGCCAGCCGCCCCGGGACCCGGAATGAAAAACTGTTTTTT.

This clonotype appeared many times. The V and J genes are TRBV5-1 and TRBJ2-5, with 7 bases matching TRBD2. CDR1 SGHRS and CDR2 YFSETQ come from the germline V gene. CDR3 length equals 13 residues. V was pared by 5 bases and J by 4 bases, with 5 bases of the junction left unmatched. The CDR3 here is CASRSGIRETQYF. The CDR3 DNA follows: TGCGCCAGCAGAAGCGGGATTAGAGAGACCCAGTACTTC. The full variable domain, rest sourced from reference TRBV5-1 and TRBJ2-5, is KAGVTQTPRYLIKTRGQQVTLSCSPISGHRSVSWYQQTPGQGLQFLFEYFSETQRNKGNFPGRFSGRQFSNSRSEMNVSTLELGDSALYLCASRSGIRETQYFGPGTRLLVL.

The table lists this clonotype with a few counts. The chain has TRBV7-2 and TRBJ1-2, with 9 bases that match TRBD1. CDR3 length: 15 residues. Germline lookup yields CDR1 SGHTA and CDR2 FQGNSA. V trimming: 4 bases; J trimming: 3 bases; junction bases outside the gene matches: 6. The CDR3 spells CASSSTGTGYYGYTF. The CDR3 nucleotides are TGTGCCAGCAGCTCTACAGGGACAGGGTACTATGGCTACACCTTC.

The rearrangement uses TRBV2 and TRBJ1-6, with TRBD1 identical over 7 bases. The CDR3 is 15 amino acids. From germline, CDR1 is SNHLY and CDR2 FYNNEI. The V segment lost 6 bases and the J segment 7 bases; nucleotides outside the gene matches: 9. In DNA form, the CDR3 reads TGTGCCAGCAGCATAGGGACAGCAGCAAATTCACCCCTCCACTTT. Residues: CASSIGTAANSPLHF.

The chain carries TRBV20-1 and TRBJ2-3; 9 positions agree with TRBD1. V trimming: 3 bases; J trimming: 6 bases; junction bases outside the gene matches: 13. CDR1 and CDR2 from the germline V gene are DFQATT and SNEGSKA (reference sequence). This CDR3 has 16 residues. Written as DNA, the CDR3 is TGCAGTGCTAGGGCCTCTTTTGGGACAGGGAAGGATACGCAGTATTTT. Amino acids: CSARASFGTGKDTQYF.

J is TRBJ1-2 and V is TRBV15, with D possibly TRBD1 on 6 matching bases. Trimming removed 3 bases from V and 1 base from J, with 18 bases in between. Germline CDR1 LNHNV, CDR2 YYDKDF (reference sequence). This CDR3 region has 17 residues. CDR3 region: CATSSMPGAPINYGYTF. CDR3 nucleotides: TGTGCCACCAGCAGTATGCCAGGGGCGCCAATTAACTATGGCTACACCTTC.

At least ten counts were recorded for this clonotype. The chain is built from TRBV7-2 and TRBJ1-4, with TRBD1 as a possible D gene (6 bases). CDR1 is SGHTA, CDR2 FQGNSA, per germline. Trimming left V 5 bases short and J 8 bases short, with 18 bases between. The CDR3 loop spans 15 amino acids. The CDR3 loop reads CASSLLGGPGEKLFF. In DNA, the CDR3 is TGTGCCAGCAGCCTCCTGGGGGGGCCGGGAGAAAAACTGTTTTTT.

This clonotype was observed at least ten times. The gene calls are TRBV5-6 and TRBJ2-4; D gene unclear. CDR1 and CDR2 from the germline V gene are SGHDT and YYEEEE. This CDR3 comprises 14 residues. Trimming stripped 2 bases from V and 0 bases from J, with 6 bases between. The CDR3 sequence: CASSLQLAKNIQYF. The CDR3 DNA is TGTGCCAGCAGCTTACAGCTAGCCAAAAACATTCAGTACTTC.

This clonotype was seen many times. The chain employs TRBV20-1 and TRBJ2-7; tentative D call: TRBD1 (5 bases). V lost 1 base, J lost 3 bases, and 10 bases lay in between. CDR1 is DFQATT and CDR2 is SNEGSKA in the germline V gene (reference sequence). The CDR3 is 13 residues long. The CDR3 protein is CSARGTKDYEQYF. The CDR3 DNA reads as TGCAGTGCTAGAGGGACAAAAGACTACGAGCAGTACTTC.

There are many counts of this clonotype. The V gene is TRBV7-2, the J gene TRBJ2-3, with 8 positions matching TRBD2. V lost 6 bases, J lost 5 bases, and 7 bases stayed unmatched. Germline V CDR1 and CDR2: SGHTA, FQGNSA. CDR3 length equals 14 residues. DNA of the CDR3: TGTGCCAGCAGGTCGGCGGGAGGACTAGATACGCAGTATTTT. Encoded protein: CASRSAGGLDTQYF.

The table lists this clonotype with many counts. The gene calls are TRBV28 and TRBJ1-1; D is unclear. This CDR3 contains 15 residues. Germline V gene data show CDR1 as MDHEN and CDR2 as SYDVKM. The V end lost 7 bases, the J end lost 1 base, and 16 bases lay between the germline ends. The CDR3 loop is CASTQPRAENTEAFF. The CDR3 nucleotides are TGTGCCAGCACCCAGCCGCGGGCAGAGAACACTGAAGCTTTCTTT.

Notes on this clonotype: A much more abundant neighbour one base away suggests this may be a read error. Here the CDR3 omits its conserved ending phenylalanine or tryptophan, so a read error is the likely source. The chain uses TRBV19 and TRBJ2-7; D remains unclear. The CDR3 sequence is 13 residues long. Deletions cut 3 bases from V and 2 bases from J, with 8 bases between. CDR1 is LNHDA and CDR2 is SQIVND in the germline V gene (reference sequence). CDR3 residues: CASSMVGTYEQYS. CDR3 bases: TGTGCCAGTAGTATGGTAGGGACCTACGAGCAGTACTCC.

This clonotype was detected only a few times. The chain combines TRBV7-9 with TRBJ2-7; 10 bases match TRBD1. CDR3 length equals 15 residues. Per germline, CDR1 SEHNR and CDR2 FQNEAQ (reference sequence). The V and J ends lost 0 bases and 9 bases, in that order; junction bases with no gene match: 8. CDR3 amino acids: CASSLADRGSRGQYF. The CDR3 DNA sequence: TGTGCCAGCAGCTTAGCGGACAGGGGGTCCAGGGGGCAGTACTTC.

This clonotype was observed many times. The genes are TRBV10-3 and TRBJ2-1; D is undetermined. This CDR3 has 15 amino acids. CDR1 is ENHRY, CDR2 SYGVKD, per germline. The germline V and J ends were trimmed by 1 base and 6 bases, with 13 bases remaining between them. CDR3 loop: CAISELAGSTNEQFF. DNA of the CDR3: TGTGCCATCAGTGAGTTGGCAGGATCTACCAATGAGCAGTTCTTC.

This clonotype was recorded at least ten times. The V call is TRBV11-2, the J call TRBJ2-7; either TRBD1 or TRBD2 may fit D (5 bases each). This CDR3 is 12 amino acids long. CDR1 SGHAT and CDR2 FQNNGV come from the germline V gene. The germline V and J ends were trimmed by 4 bases and 5 bases, with 9 bases remaining between them. The CDR3 DNA reads as TGTGCCAGCAGCTCAGAGGGGAACGAGCAGTACGTC. It specifies CASSSEGNEQYV.

A remark on this clonotype: It may be a read error: a sequence one base away is much more abundant. The rearrangement links TRBV7-3 to TRBJ2-2; no definite D call. CDR3 length: 15 residues. Germline V CDR1 and CDR2: SGHTA, FQGTGA. CDR3 coding DNA: TGTGCCAGCAGCTTAACGCGGTTGAACATCGGGGAGCTGTTTTTT. It encodes CASSLTRLNIGELFF.

In its sample, this clonotype was seen a few times. This chain uses TRBV19 with TRBJ2-2; no clear D. Germline CDR1 and CDR2: LNHDA and SQIVND (reference sequence). Trimming took 3 bases from V and 4 from J, leaving 9 bases between them. CDR3 length equals 14 residues. CDR3 coding DNA: TGTGCCAGTAGTATTTCGACACTCACCGGGGAGCTGTTTTTT. Encoded protein: CASSISTLTGELFF.

With respect to this clonotype: A much larger clone differs from this one at a single base, so this may be a read error. CDR3 bases: TGTGCCAGCAGCTTTGATCGGCTTTCACCCCTCCACTTT. Encoded protein: CASSFDRLSPLHF. This chain uses TRBV7-8 with TRBJ1-6, with unresolved D. The CDR3 loop spans 13 amino acids. Germline V gives CDR1 SGHVS, CDR2 FQNEAQ. The V and J ends lost 3 bases and 9 bases respectively, with 9 bases between them.

This clonotype has a count of ten or more. The chain joins TRBV5-6 to TRBJ1-5, with no clear D. The CDR3 loop spans 14 amino acids. The V and J ends lost 4 bases and 1 base respectively, with 9 bases between them. Germline CDR1 SGHDT, CDR2 YYEEEE. CDR3: CASSIYESNQPQHF. The CDR3 nucleotides are TGTGCCAGCAGCATATACGAGAGCAATCAGCCCCAGCATTTT. Full variable domain (remainder filled in from reference TRBV5-6 and TRBJ1-5): DAGVTQSPTHLIKTRGQQVTLRCSPKSGHDTVSWYQQALGQGPQFIFQYYEEEERQRGNFPDRFSGHQFPNYSSELNVNALLLGDSALYLCASSIYESNQPQHFGDGTRLSIL.

This clonotype was seen at least ten times. The CDR3 protein is CASSPIGAGTTTDTQYF. CDR3 nucleotide sequence: TGTGCCAGCTCGCCAATCGGGGCGGGGACTACCACAGATACGCAGTATTTT. The J gene is TRBJ2-3, the V gene TRBV18; 7 bases fit TRBD2. Trimming at V came to 6 bases and at J to 2 bases, leaving 14 bases not matched to a gene. This CDR3 spans 17 amino acids. Looked up from germline, CDR1 is KGHSH and CDR2 is LQKENI.

This clonotype was counted between two and nine times. This chain links TRBV5-1 with TRBJ2-2, with D possibly TRBD2 on 5 matching bases. Germline values: CDR1 SGHRS, CDR2 YFSETQ. The V gene lost 0 bases and the J gene lost 4 bases, with 10 bases spanning the gap. The CDR3 is 15 amino acids. The CDR3 sequence: CASSLAPGSTGELFF. The CDR3 region has the DNA TGCGCCAGCAGCTTGGCACCGGGGAGCACCGGGGAGCTGTTTTTT. The full variable domain, its missing parts supplied by reference TRBV5-1 and TRBJ2-2, is KAGVTQTPRYLIKTRGQQVTLSCSPISGHRSVSWYQQTPGQGLQFLFEYFSETQRNKGNFPGRFSGRQFSNSRSEMNVSTLELGDSALYLCASSLAPGSTGELFFGEGSRLTVL.

This clonotype turned up a few times. The chain couples TRBV7-3 to TRBJ2-4; the D gene is possibly TRBD2 (5 bases). The V end was cut by 1 base, the J end by 7 bases, with 8 bases between. The CDR3 is 13 residues long. CDR1 and CDR2 from the germline V gene are SGHTA and FQGTGA. The CDR3 reads CASSLSPGNIQYF. The CDR3 DNA reads TGTGCCAGCAGCTTAAGCCCGGGGAACATTCAGTACTTC. The whole variable domain, remainder taken from reference TRBV7-3 and TRBJ2-4, is GAGVSQTPSNKVTEKGKYVELRCDPISGHTALYWYRQSLGQGPEFLIYFQGTGAADDSGLPNDRFFAVRPEGSVSTLKIQRTERGDSAVYLCASSLSPGNIQYFGAGTRLSVL.

This clonotype was seen a few times. The chain couples TRBV7-9 to TRBJ2-2, with 7 nucleotides matching TRBD2. This CDR3 has 16 residues. CDR1 SEHNR and CDR2 FQNEAQ come from the germline V gene (reference sequence). V gave up 0 bases and J gave up 4 bases; unmatched junction bases: 5. CDR3 nucleotides: TGTGCCAGCAGCTTAGCGTTCGGGGGGTTCACCGGGGAGCTGTTTTTT. Residues: CASSLAFGGFTGELFF. Drawing the rest from reference TRBV7-9 and TRBJ2-2, the complete variable domain is DTGVSQNPRHKITKRGQNVTFRCDPISEHNRLYWYRQTLGQGPEFLTYFQNEAQLEKSRLLSDRFSAERPKGSFSTLEIQRTEQGDSAMYLCASSLAFGGFTGELFFGEGSRLTVL.

This clonotype has only a few counts. The chain employs TRBV29-1 and TRBJ2-5; 7 bases map to TRBD2. The CDR3 loop spans 15 amino acids. Germline V gives CDR1 SQVTM, CDR2 ANQGSEA. The V gene end was trimmed by 1 base and the J gene end by 4 bases; junction bases not matched to a gene: 9. DNA for the CDR3: TGCAGCGTTGAAGGGGGTTCTAGCGGTGTAGAGACCCAGTACTTC. This sequence encodes CSVEGGSSGVETQYF.

This clonotype was recorded a few times. In DNA, the CDR3 is TGTGCCAGCAGTTTCGAGATACTAGCGGGAGTAGGAGGGGAGCAGTTCTTC. Protein: CASSFEILAGVGGEQFF. The rearrangement joins TRBV28 to TRBJ2-1, with 11 bases matching TRBD2. Germline V lookup: CDR1 MDHEN, CDR2 SYDVKM. J was trimmed by 10 bases and V by 3 bases; bases with no gene match: 14. This CDR3 is 17 amino acids long.

For this clonotype: Being one base from a much bigger clone, this may be a read error. The chain links TRBV12-3 or TRBV12-4 to TRBJ1-6; the D gene is possibly TRBD1 (5 bases). The CDR3 runs 13 residues. This CDR3 reads CASSGDYNPPLHF. The DNA of the CDR3 is TGTGCCAGCTCCGGGGACTATAATCCACCCCTCCACTTT.

This clonotype was counted ten times or more. The chain has TRBV7-2 and TRBJ1-2, with TRBD1 as a possible D gene (5 bases). The V gene lost 5 bases and the J gene lost 3 bases, with 16 bases spanning the gap. Per germline, CDR1 SGHTA and CDR2 FQGNSA. This CDR3 comprises 15 residues. The CDR3 coding sequence is TGTGCCAGCAGCCCAGATGTGGGGGGATACTATGGCTACACCTTC. This codes for CASSPDVGGYYGYTF.

The chain carries TRBV28 and TRBJ1-5; a possible D gene is TRBD1 (6 bases). The germline V gene encodes CDR1 MDHEN and CDR2 SYDVKM. V gave up 6 bases and J gave up 4 bases, with 22 bases separating them. The CDR3 is 17 amino acids. CDR3 amino acids: CASRQGGRRRKNQPQHF. CDR3 coding DNA: TGTGCCAGCAGGCAAGGGGGGCGCAGGAGAAAAAATCAGCCCCAGCATTTT.